What follows is one T cell receptor (beta chain) and its context. Researchers ran immunoSEQ v3.0 at survey level. The method was immunoSEQ multiplex PCR; TCRdb's version includes in-frame clones alone and lacks a portion of them. Among about 24,000 clones listed, 81% were seen once. The CDR3 consists of 17 residues. J lost 0 bases, V lost 1 base, and 5 bases had no gene match. Germline assignment: CDR1 SEHNR and CDR2 FQNEAQ (reference sequence). This sample was included in a study of long-term antiretroviral therapy in people with HIV. The chain recombines TRBV7-9 with TRBJ2-3; 9 bases map to TRBD2. The clonotype originates from a woman in her late teens or twenties with HIV. The material sequenced was unsorted PBMCs, taken at the start of antiretroviral therapy, before treatment. CDR3 in DNA: TGTGCCAGCAGCTTAGGTTCCGGGACTAGCAGCACAGATACGCAGTATTTT. Its translation: CASSLGSGTSSTDTQYF. Full variable domain (outside the CDR3, taken from reference TRBV7-9 and TRBJ2-3): DTGVSQNPRHKITKRGQNVTFRCDPISEHNRLYWYRQTLGQGPEFLTYFQNEAQLEKSRLLSDRFSAERPKGSFSTLEIQRTEQGDSAMYLCASSLGSGTSSTDTQYFGPGTRLTVL.